Listed here is a single T cell receptor (beta chain). Its specificity is not known. The data originate from a study of Ad26.COV2.S vaccination and SARS-CoV-2 variants. Study results and caveats: Breadth measured for non-spike TCRs was similar across vaccine and placebo recipients.

From germline, CDR1 is SGHDT and CDR2 YYEEEE. V lost 5 bases, J lost 7 bases, and 8 bases stayed unmatched. This CDR3 has 13 amino acids. Profiled with immunoSEQ multiplex PCR; TCRdb holds only in-frame clones, not every one. The table records hundreds of thousands of clones, about 88% of them present only once. Treatment indicated: around 19 received Ad26.COV2.S at low or high dose, single or two shots; several received placebo; per-sample allocation not given. Samples came from day 63 after the first vaccine or placebo injection. The receptor was derived from a person aged 18-65 years who received the Ad26.COV2.S COVID-19 vaccine or a placebo. The starting material was peripheral blood, obtained in a trial of Ad26.COV2.S vaccine versus placebo. The chain carries TRBV5-6 and TRBJ1-2; 7 positions agree with TRBD1. The CDR3 nucleotides are TGTGCCAGCAGGATACAGGGGACGGGTGGCTACACCTTC. Translating gives CASRIQGTGGYTF.